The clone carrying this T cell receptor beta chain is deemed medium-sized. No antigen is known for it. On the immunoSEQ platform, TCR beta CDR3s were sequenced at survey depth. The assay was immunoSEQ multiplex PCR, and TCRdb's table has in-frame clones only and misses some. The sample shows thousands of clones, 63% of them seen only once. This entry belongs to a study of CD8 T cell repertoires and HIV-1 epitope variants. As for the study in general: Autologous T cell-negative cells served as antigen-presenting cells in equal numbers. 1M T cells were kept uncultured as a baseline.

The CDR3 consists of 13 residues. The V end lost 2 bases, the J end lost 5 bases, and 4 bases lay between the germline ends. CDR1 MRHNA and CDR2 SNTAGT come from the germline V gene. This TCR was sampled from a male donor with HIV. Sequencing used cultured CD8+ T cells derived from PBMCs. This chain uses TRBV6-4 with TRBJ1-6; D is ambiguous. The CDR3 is CASSDGDNSPLHF. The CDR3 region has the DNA TGTGCCAGCAGTGACGGAGATAATTCACCCCTCCACTTT.